This T cell receptor beta chain was obtained from a study of spatial heterogeneity in lung cancer. Whole-study context: Raw-read counts averaged over ten per unique TCR and UMI combination.

Time point specified: blood at routine non-recurrence follow-up after resection. In the library, each TCR cDNA molecule bore its own unique molecular identifier. TCRdb redid the calling of the 5' RACE reads with MiXCR, one entry per CDR3 protein. The sample includes approximately 100,000 distinct CDR3 sequences, roughly a fifth of them seen just once. The sequenced sample was PBMCs, obtained at follow-up. The source is a male donor with early-stage non-small cell lung cancer.

This chain's CDR3 is CASSLAVPPNSPLHF. CDR3 sequence (DNA): TGTGCCAGCAGCTTAGCAGTCCCGCCAAATTCACCCCTCCACTTT. This chain connects TRBV7-6 to TRBJ1-6, with unresolved D. The CDR3 is 15 amino acids. V lost 0 bases, J lost 7 bases, and 10 bases lay in between. Germline V gene data show CDR1 as SGHVS and CDR2 as FNYEAQ.